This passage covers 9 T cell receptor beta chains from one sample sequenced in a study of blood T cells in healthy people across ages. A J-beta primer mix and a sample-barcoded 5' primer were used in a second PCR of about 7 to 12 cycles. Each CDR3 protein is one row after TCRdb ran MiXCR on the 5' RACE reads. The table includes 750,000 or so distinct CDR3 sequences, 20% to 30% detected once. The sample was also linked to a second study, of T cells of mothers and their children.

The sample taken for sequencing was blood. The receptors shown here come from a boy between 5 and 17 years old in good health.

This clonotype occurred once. CDR3 region: CASSFWWQPTNEKLFF. The CDR3 coding sequence is TGTGCCAGCAGTTTTTGGTGGCAGCCGACTAATGAAAAACTGTTTTTT. This chain connects TRBV12-3 or TRBV12-4 to TRBJ1-4, with no clear D. CDR3 length: 16 residues. Trimming stripped 3 bases from V and 2 bases from J, with 13 bases between.

CDR3 sequence: CASMTGTTYEQYF. In DNA form, the CDR3 reads TGTGCCAGCATGACGGGTACCACCTACGAGCAGTACTTC. The chain employs TRBV28 and TRBJ2-7, with D hard to call. The germline V gene encodes CDR1 MDHEN and CDR2 SYDVKM. Trimming cost V 7 bases and J 2 bases, with 12 bases left between them. This CDR3 region has 13 residues.

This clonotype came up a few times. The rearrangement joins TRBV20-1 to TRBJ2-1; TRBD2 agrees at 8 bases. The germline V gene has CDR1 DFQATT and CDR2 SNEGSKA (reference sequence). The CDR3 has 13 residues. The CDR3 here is CSGTSGSYNEQFF. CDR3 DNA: TGCAGCGGCACTAGCGGCTCCTACAATGAGCAGTTCTTC.

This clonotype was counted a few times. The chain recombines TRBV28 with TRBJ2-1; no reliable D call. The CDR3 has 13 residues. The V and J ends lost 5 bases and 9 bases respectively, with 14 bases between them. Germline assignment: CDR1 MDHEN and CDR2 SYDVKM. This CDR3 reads CASSPPSTIEQFF. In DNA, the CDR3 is TGTGCCAGCAGTCCGCCCTCAACGATTGAGCAGTTCTTC.

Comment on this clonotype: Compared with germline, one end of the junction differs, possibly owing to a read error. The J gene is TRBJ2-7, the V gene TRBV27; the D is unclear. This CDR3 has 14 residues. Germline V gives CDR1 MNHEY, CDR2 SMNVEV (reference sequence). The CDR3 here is CASSSELSSYEQCF. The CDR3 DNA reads TGTGCCAGCAGTTCCGAGCTGTCCTCCTACGAGCAGTGCTTC.

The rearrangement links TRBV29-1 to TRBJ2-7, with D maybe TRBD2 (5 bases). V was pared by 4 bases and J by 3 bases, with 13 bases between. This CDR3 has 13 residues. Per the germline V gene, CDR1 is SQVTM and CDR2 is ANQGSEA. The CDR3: CSVARGVNYEQYF. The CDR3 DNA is TGCAGCGTTGCACGGGGTGTAAACTACGAGCAGTACTTC.

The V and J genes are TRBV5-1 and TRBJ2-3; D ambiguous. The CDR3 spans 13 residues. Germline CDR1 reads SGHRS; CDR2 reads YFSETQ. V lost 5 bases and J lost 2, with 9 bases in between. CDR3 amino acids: CASRGQATDTQYF. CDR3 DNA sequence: TGCGCCAGCAGAGGGCAGGCCACAGATACGCAGTATTTT. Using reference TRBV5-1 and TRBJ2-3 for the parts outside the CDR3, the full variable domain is KAGVTQTPRYLIKTRGQQVTLSCSPISGHRSVSWYQQTPGQGLQFLFEYFSETQRNKGNFPGRFSGRQFSNSRSEMNVSTLELGDSALYLCASRGQATDTQYFGPGTRLTVL.

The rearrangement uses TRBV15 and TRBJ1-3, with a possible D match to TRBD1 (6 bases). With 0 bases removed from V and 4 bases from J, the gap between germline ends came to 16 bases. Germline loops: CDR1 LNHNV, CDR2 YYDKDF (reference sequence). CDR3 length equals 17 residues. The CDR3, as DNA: TGTGCCACCAGCAGAGATGACAGGCGGCATGGGGGAAACACCATATATTTT. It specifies CATSRDDRRHGGNTIYF.

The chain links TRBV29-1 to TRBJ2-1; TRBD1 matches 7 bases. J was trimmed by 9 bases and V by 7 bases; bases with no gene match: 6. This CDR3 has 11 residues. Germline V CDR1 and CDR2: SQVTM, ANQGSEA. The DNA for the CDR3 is TGCAGCGGAGACAGGGTCGGTGAGCAGTTCTTC. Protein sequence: CSGDRVGEQFF.